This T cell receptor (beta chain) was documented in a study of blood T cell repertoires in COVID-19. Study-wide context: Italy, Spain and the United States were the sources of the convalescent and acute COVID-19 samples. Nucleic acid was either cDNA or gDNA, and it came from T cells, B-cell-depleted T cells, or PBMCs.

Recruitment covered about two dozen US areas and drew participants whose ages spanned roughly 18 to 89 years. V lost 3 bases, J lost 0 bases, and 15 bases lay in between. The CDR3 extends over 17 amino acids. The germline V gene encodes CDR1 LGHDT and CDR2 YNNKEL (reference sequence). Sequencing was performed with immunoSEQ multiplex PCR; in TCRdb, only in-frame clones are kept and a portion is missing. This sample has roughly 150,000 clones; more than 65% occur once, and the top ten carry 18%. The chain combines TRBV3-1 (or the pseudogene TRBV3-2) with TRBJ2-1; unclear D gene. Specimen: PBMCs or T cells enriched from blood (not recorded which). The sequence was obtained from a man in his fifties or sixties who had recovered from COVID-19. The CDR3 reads CASSHRGSFSSYNEQFF. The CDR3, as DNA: TGTGCCAGCAGCCACAGAGGAAGTTTTAGCTCCTACAATGAGCAGTTCTTC.